This TCR beta chain was retrieved from a study of T cell responses to AZD1222 COVID-19 vaccine. Findings of the study overall: Spike-specific TCR depth and breadth grew after two AZD1222 doses.

This clone has more than one count but fewer than ten. Antigen specificity is unknown. Generated by immunoSEQ multiplex PCR, the TCRdb table keeps only in-frame clones and is missing some. The sample consists of tens of thousands of clones, about 83% of them appearing once. V trimming: 4 bases; J trimming: 9 bases; junction bases outside the gene matches: 15. This CDR3 spans 15 amino acids. Looked up from germline, CDR1 is SGDLS and CDR2 is YYNGEE. The clonotype originates from an adult in good health. The specimen was peripheral blood, collected on day 0 of AZD1222 vaccination. This chain joins TRBV9 and TRBJ2-5; 7 nucleotides agree with TRBD2. CDR3 coding DNA: TGTGCCAGCAGCCCTGGCGGGGGACCAGGAAATGCCCAGTACTTC. Amino acid sequence: CASSPGGGPGNAQYF.